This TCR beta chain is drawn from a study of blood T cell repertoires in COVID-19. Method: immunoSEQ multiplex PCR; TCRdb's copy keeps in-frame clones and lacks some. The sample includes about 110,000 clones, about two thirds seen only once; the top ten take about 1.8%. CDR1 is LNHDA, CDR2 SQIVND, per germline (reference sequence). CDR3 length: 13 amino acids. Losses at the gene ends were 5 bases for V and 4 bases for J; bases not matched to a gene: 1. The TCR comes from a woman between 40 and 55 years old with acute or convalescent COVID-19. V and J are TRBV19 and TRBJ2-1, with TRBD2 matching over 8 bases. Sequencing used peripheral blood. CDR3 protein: CASSPGGYNEQFF. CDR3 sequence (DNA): TGTGCCAGTAGTCCGGGGGGGTACAATGAGCAGTTCTTC.